The 20 T cell receptor beta chains reported below all come from one sample, sequenced in a study of cytotoxic CD8 clonotypes in ibrutinib-treated CLL. The method was immunoSEQ multiplex PCR; TCRdb's version includes in-frame clones alone and lacks a portion of them. The sample carries 50,000 to 65,000 clones, roughly 50% recorded once. This specimen was PBMCs, taken after 12 months of ibrutinib treatment. Receptor source: a human donor with chronic lymphocytic leukemia.

The chain links TRBV28 to TRBJ2-3; no clear D. The V end was cut by 7 bases, the J end by 0 bases, with 5 bases between. CDR3 length: 12 residues. Germline V gene lookup returns CDR1 MDHEN and CDR2 SYDVKM. The chain's CDR3 is CASISSTDTQYF. In nucleotides, the CDR3 is TGTGCCAGCATCTCTAGCACAGATACGCAGTATTTT.

The rearrangement joins TRBV5-4 to TRBJ2-1, with unresolved D. Germline CDR1 reads SGHNT; CDR2 reads YYREEE (reference sequence). The CDR3 totals 14 residues. The V end was cut by 4 bases, the J end by 4 bases, with 12 bases between. The CDR3 sequence is CASSPRRVYNEQFF. The CDR3 DNA follows: TGTGCCAGCAGCCCACGTCGGGTGTACAATGAGCAGTTCTTC.

The chain has TRBV19 and TRBJ1-1; a possible D gene is TRBD1 (6 bases). Looked up from germline, CDR1 is LNHDA and CDR2 is SQIVND (reference sequence). The CDR3 loop spans 13 amino acids. Trimming cost V 5 bases and J 4 bases, with 11 bases left between them. The CDR3, as DNA: TGTGCCAGTAGTCGAGAAGGGGGCACTGAAGCTTTCTTT. Its translation: CASSREGGTEAFF.

By share, this clone ranks as medium-sized. The chain joins TRBV6-5 to TRBJ2-2; D gene unclear. Germline CDR1 reads MNHEY; CDR2 reads SVGAGI. Trimming shortened V by 2 bases and J by 3 bases, and 13 bases separated the two germline ends. The CDR3 sequence is 16 residues long. In DNA, the CDR3 is TGTGCCAGCAGTTACGATCCCTTCGACTACACCGGGGAGCTGTTTTTT. Residues: CASSYDPFDYTGELFF.

The V call is TRBV7-6, the J call TRBJ2-1; maybe TRBD2 (5 bases). Germline assignment: CDR1 SGHVS and CDR2 FNYEAQ. The CDR3 is 17 residues long. V was cut by 0 bases and J by 0 bases, with 12 bases left in between. DNA of the CDR3: TGTGCCAGCAGCTTAGCGGTACCGGGGAGCTCCTACAATGAGCAGTTCTTC. Translating gives CASSLAVPGSSYNEQFF.

This sequence joins TRBV4-1 and TRBJ1-1; D ambiguous. Germline V gene data show CDR1 as MGHRA and CDR2 as YSYEKL. CDR3 length: 17 amino acids. The germline V and J ends were trimmed by 7 bases and 0 bases, with 21 bases remaining between them. The CDR3 DNA reads TGCGCCAGCACCCCTATGGCCGGGAGGACCATGAACACTGAAGCTTTCTTT. Translation: CASTPMAGRTMNTEAFF.

The chain recombines TRBV5-1 with TRBJ2-4, with 7 bases matching TRBD1. CDR3 length equals 14 residues. J lost 3 bases, V lost 5 bases, and 5 bases had no gene match. Germline CDR1 reads SGHRS; CDR2 reads YFSETQ. The chain's CDR3 is CASRKGDSKNIQYF. The CDR3 nucleotides are TGCGCCAGCAGAAAAGGGGACAGCAAAAACATTCAGTACTTC.

The V and J genes are TRBV6-5 and TRBJ1-3; D gene unclear. CDR1 and CDR2 from the germline V gene are MNHEY and SVGAGI. The CDR3 contains 14 residues. The ends were cut back, 5 bases at V and 1 base at J, with 9 bases in the middle. The CDR3 spells CASSETQSGNTIYF. The CDR3 DNA reads as TGTGCCAGCAGTGAGACTCAGTCTGGAAACACCATATATTTT.

This clone was detected a few times. V is TRBV19 and J is TRBJ1-5; 8 bases line up with TRBD1. The CDR3 covers 14 residues. Trimming cost V 6 bases and J 2 bases; bases outside gene matches: 3. Germline CDR1 is LNHDA and CDR2 is SQIVND (reference sequence). The CDR3 region has the DNA TGTGCCAGTAGCCAGGGGGCCGGCAATCAGCCCCAGCATTTT. Protein sequence: CASSQGAGNQPQHF.

The chain couples TRBV5-8 to TRBJ2-5, with 11 bases lining up with TRBD1. The CDR3 sequence is 15 residues long. V shed 1 base, J shed 5 bases, and the junction held 4 bases outside the gene matches. Germline CDR1 SGHTS, CDR2 YDEGEE. The CDR3 nucleotides read TGTGCCAGCAGCTTGTGGGGACAGGGGGTGGAGACCCAGTACTTC. This translates into CASSLWGQGVETQYF.

In the case of this clone: Compared with germline, one end of the junction differs, possibly owing to a read error. The chain couples TRBV9 to TRBJ1-5; D not certain. The CDR3 is 13 residues long. The germline V gene has CDR1 SGDLS and CDR2 YYNGEE. CDR3 residues: CASSVGPGGPQHF. Here the CDR3 DNA reads TGTGCCAGCAGTGTAGGGCCGGGAGGGCCCCAGCATTTT.

This clone occurred once. The V call is TRBV7-9, the J call TRBJ1-4; D is possibly TRBD1 (6 bases). There are 14 residues in the CDR3. CDR1 is SEHNR, CDR2 FQNEAQ, per germline (reference sequence). Trimming took off 4 bases at V and 8 bases at J, with 14 bases between the two ends. CDR3 sequence (DNA): TGTGCCAGCAGCTCATATTCAGGGGAAGAAAAACTGTTTTTT. Translation gives CASSSYSGEEKLFF.

This clone showed up just a few times. V and J are TRBV7-8 and TRBJ2-3; the D is unclear. Germline V gene lookup returns CDR1 SGHVS and CDR2 FQNEAQ. The CDR3 is 16 amino acids. The ends were cut back, 5 bases at V and 1 base at J, with 16 bases in the middle. The CDR3 DNA follows: TGTGCCAGCAGCCGAGGCGTCCTTTCTCGCACAGATACGCAGTATTTT. It specifies CASSRGVLSRTDTQYF.

The chain recombines TRBV5-6 with TRBJ1-1; unclear D gene. V lost 4 bases, J lost 1 base, and 11 bases lay in between. This CDR3 has 14 residues. Germline V gene data show CDR1 as SGHDT and CDR2 as YYEEEE. The CDR3 here is CASSPVGPNTEAFF. The DNA of the CDR3 is TGTGCCAGCAGCCCGGTCGGGCCGAACACTGAAGCTTTCTTT.

V and J are TRBV4-2 and TRBJ2-3; perhaps TRBD2 as D (5 bases). V gave up 4 bases and J gave up 5 bases, with 16 bases separating them. CDR3 size: 15 residues. In germline, CDR1 is LGHNA, CDR2 YNFKEQ. CDR3 sequence: CASSLAGSGRDTQYF. Written as DNA, the CDR3 is TGTGCCAGCAGCCTCGCGGGTTCCGGTAGAGATACGCAGTATTTT.

V usage is TRBV7-8 and J usage is TRBJ2-3, with 9 positions matching TRBD1. The ends lost 1 base at V and 5 bases at J; junction bases unmatched: 4. This CDR3 is 15 amino acids long. The germline gives CDR1 SGHVS, CDR2 FQNEAQ. CDR3 region: CASSLDRGRGDTQYF. The CDR3, as DNA: TGTGCCAGCAGCTTAGACAGGGGGCGCGGAGATACGCAGTATTTT.

This clone was seen a handful of times. The chain links TRBV5-1 to TRBJ2-5; D perhaps matches TRBD1 (6 bases). V was clipped by 7 bases and J by 2 bases, with 15 bases between them. Germline V lookup: CDR1 SGHRS, CDR2 YFSETQ. The CDR3 consists of 14 residues. CDR3 nucleotide sequence: TGCGCCAGCGGGCGTCTCGGGACACAAGAGACCCAGTACTTC. It specifies CASGRLGTQETQYF.

The V and J genes are TRBV5-4 and TRBJ2-3, with 7 bases that match TRBD1. V lost 2 bases to trimming and J lost 5 bases; unmatched junction nucleotides: 2. The germline V gene encodes CDR1 SGHNT and CDR2 YYREEE (reference sequence). This CDR3 comprises 13 residues. CDR3 nucleotides: TGTGCCAGCAGCTTAACAGGGGTAGATACGCAGTATTTT. This gives the protein CASSLTGVDTQYF.

The chain combines TRBV28 with TRBJ2-7; D is undetermined. Between the trimmed V and J ends, which lost 3 bases and 6 bases, there was a span of 12 bases. This CDR3 comprises 13 residues. Germline loops: CDR1 MDHEN, CDR2 SYDVKM. The CDR3 bases are TGTGCCAGCAGTTTCTTCCGGGCGACCGAGCAGTACGTC. This translates into CASSFFRATEQYV.

The rearrangement uses TRBV9 and TRBJ2-5; D might be TRBD2 (6 bases). CDR1 and CDR2 from the germline V gene are SGDLS and YYNGEE. The V end was cut by 1 base, the J end by 9 bases, with 16 bases between. The CDR3 length is 14 residues. The CDR3 reads CASSVMDSGRPQYF. The CDR3 DNA follows: TGTGCCAGCAGCGTAATGGATAGCGGCAGGCCCCAGTACTTC.